The TCR beta chain under discussion was sequenced for a study of cytomegalovirus exposure and HLA in healthy donors. At the level of the study: Across 350 to 400 genotyped donors, roughly 85% landed in the Caucasian-associated ancestry cluster. General study findings and limits: Rare TCR sequences predominated, though certain public TCRs were found in many donors. It was taken for granted in presence/absence analyses that sequencing depth across donors was roughly uniform.

The donors gave bone marrow, and they were healthy. As to this clone: Its antigen is not identified.

Primers: 60 Vbeta forward and 13 Jbeta reverse. This table comes from immunoSEQ multiplex PCR, and its TCRdb copy is limited to in-frame clones, with some not included. The data hold 110,000 to 150,000 clones, with over 75% observed a single time. The CDR3 consists of 16 residues. The V segment lost 4 bases and the J segment 8 bases; nucleotides outside the gene matches: 11. CDR1 MDHEN and CDR2 SYDVKM come from the germline V gene. The receptor comes from a female donor in good health and CMV-seronegative. The V gene is TRBV28, the J gene TRBJ2-1; 10 positions agree with TRBD2. The sample consisted of PBMCs. CDR3 in DNA: TGTGCCAGCAGTTCCGCCTCTAGCGGGAGTAGCTATGAGCAGTTCTTC. Residues: CASSSASSGSSYEQFF.